Below are 18 T cell receptor beta chains sequenced from a single sample in a study of long-term antiretroviral therapy in people with HIV. Version v3.0 of the immunoSEQ assay was performed at survey level. Method: immunoSEQ multiplex PCR; TCRdb's copy keeps in-frame clones and lacks some. There are about 23,000 clones in the sample; nearly 90% occur only once, and less than 8% lies in the top ten. The source material was unsorted PBMCs, sampled 0.6 years after starting antiretroviral therapy. The origin of the receptors is a man in his 60s with HIV.

This clone was seen only once. The CDR3 spells CASSAATGGSNQPQHF. The DNA for the CDR3 is TGTGCCAGCAGCGCCGCGACAGGGGGTAGCAATCAGCCCCAGCATTTT. This chain links TRBV5-6 with TRBJ1-5, with 9 bases fitting TRBD1. Germline CDR1 SGHDT, CDR2 YYEEEE. There are 16 residues in the CDR3. Unmatched junction bases numbered 5, after V lost 4 bases and J lost 0 bases.

The chain couples TRBV18 to TRBJ1-1; D might be TRBD1 (5 bases). V lost 5 bases and J lost 1, with 8 bases in between. CDR3 length equals 13 residues. The V gene's germline CDR1 is KGHSH and CDR2 LQKENI. CDR3 bases: TGTGCCAGCTCATCGGGGACGAACACTGAAGCTTTCTTT. Translation gives CASSSGTNTEAFF.

This clone was found a few times. CDR3 protein: CASSRTTDFYEQYF. DNA for the CDR3: TGTGCCAGCAGCCGAACGACGGACTTCTACGAGCAGTACTTC. The chain combines TRBV7-2 with TRBJ2-7, with D possibly being TRBD2 (5 bases). The V gene lost 5 bases and the J gene lost 3 bases, with 14 bases spanning the gap. This CDR3 region has 14 residues. CDR1 is SGHTA and CDR2 is FQGNSA in the germline V gene.

The chain couples TRBV9 to TRBJ2-7, with a weak D call TRBD1 (5 bases). Between the trimmed V and J ends, which lost 1 base and 3 bases, there was a span of 17 bases. The CDR3 extends over 16 amino acids. Looked up from germline, CDR1 is SGDLS and CDR2 is YYNGEE. DNA of the CDR3: TGTGCCAGCAGCGTACGCAGGGTGGCATCTCTCTACGAGCAGTACTTC. It codes for CASSVRRVASLYEQYF.

The chain employs TRBV4-3 and TRBJ1-1, with TRBD1 identical over 10 bases. CDR3 length: 14 residues. Germline trimming cut 4 bases from V and 6 bases from J; bases unmatched to any gene: 5. The germline V gene has CDR1 LGHNA and CDR2 YSLEER. The CDR3 spells CASSLTGGSPEAFF. The CDR3 nucleotides are TGCGCCAGCAGCCTGACAGGGGGCTCCCCTGAAGCTTTCTTT.

The chain combines TRBV5-1 with TRBJ2-3; TRBD2 aligns across 10 bases. The CDR3 loop spans 15 amino acids. In germline, CDR1 is SGHRS, CDR2 YFSETQ. Germline trimming cut 7 bases from V and 0 bases from J; bases unmatched to any gene: 5. The CDR3 sequence: CASHQTSGSTDTQYF. The CDR3 DNA is TGCGCCAGCCACCAGACTAGCGGGAGCACAGATACGCAGTATTTT.

This chain uses TRBV5-1 with TRBJ1-4, with D possibly being TRBD1 (6 bases). Looked up from germline, CDR1 is SGHRS and CDR2 is YFSETQ. This CDR3 region has 14 residues. V lost 2 bases and J 4 bases, leaving 9 bases between the germline ends. The CDR3 loop reads CASSFGQINEKLFF. CDR3 coding DNA: TGCGCCAGCAGCTTCGGACAGATTAATGAAAAACTGTTTTTT.

The chain has TRBV7-9 and TRBJ1-1; D remains unclear. Deletions cut 5 bases from V and 1 base from J, with 11 bases between. The CDR3 has 14 amino acids. The V gene's germline CDR1 is SEHNR and CDR2 FQNEAQ (reference sequence). The DNA of the CDR3 is TGTGCCAGCAGCACCGACGACTGGAACACTGAAGCTTTCTTT. Translating it yields CASSTDDWNTEAFF.

This chain uses TRBV18 with TRBJ1-3; D not certain. The length of the CDR3 is 16 residues. Germline V gives CDR1 KGHSH, CDR2 LQKENI. V was cut by 6 bases and J by 0 bases, with 15 bases left in between. The CDR3 sequence: CASSQSGPSSGNTIYF. CDR3 DNA: TGTGCCAGCTCCCAGTCAGGACCCAGCTCTGGAAACACCATATATTTT.

DNA of the CDR3: TGTGCCAGCAGTATTCTGGGGGCCGGGGAGACCCAGTACTTC. It is translated as CASSILGAGETQYF. The J gene is TRBJ2-5, the V gene TRBV28; D possibly corresponds to TRBD1 (6 bases). V was trimmed by 5 bases and J by 5 bases, leaving 15 bases between them. Per germline, CDR1 MDHEN and CDR2 SYDVKM. The CDR3 has 14 residues.

The chain's CDR3 is CASSFGESNQPQHF. The CDR3 DNA follows: TGCGCCAGCAGCTTCGGGGAGAGCAATCAGCCCCAGCATTTT. This sequence joins TRBV5-1 and TRBJ1-5, with unresolved D. Per germline, CDR1 SGHRS and CDR2 YFSETQ. V lost 2 bases to trimming and J lost 1 base, with 7 bases between them. The CDR3 spans 14 residues.

V is TRBV7-9 and J is TRBJ2-7; D is uncertain. Trimming stripped 8 bases from V and 0 bases from J, with 8 bases between. Germline V gene sequence: CDR1 SEHNR, CDR2 FQNEAQ (reference sequence). The CDR3 consists of 12 residues. The CDR3 protein is CASEKISYEQYF. The DNA of the CDR3 is TGTGCCAGCGAAAAGATCTCCTACGAGCAGTACTTC.

The rearrangement joins TRBV21-1 to TRBJ1-1; TRBD1 is the table's D call and was not checked against the DNA. TRBV21-1 is assigned pseudogene status. The CDR3 length is 15 residues. CDR3 protein: CASTITKTVNTEAFF. CDR3 bases: TGTGCCAGCACCATAACCAAGACAGTGAACACTGAAGCTTTCTTT.

The chain carries TRBV6-1 and TRBJ2-3, with 9 bases aligning to TRBD2. The CDR3 runs 19 residues. J gave up 4 bases and V 1 base, and 15 bases lay outside the gene matches. From germline, CDR1 is MNHNS and CDR2 SASEGT. This chain's CDR3 is CASSEGKWLERGAADTQYF. CDR3 DNA sequence: TGTGCCAGCAGTGAAGGAAAATGGTTGGAGCGGGGGGCGGCAGATACGCAGTATTTT.

The chain is built from TRBV5-1 and TRBJ2-1, with 11 bases matching TRBD2. This CDR3 is built from 16 residues. Germline trimming cut 6 bases from V and 9 bases from J; bases unmatched to any gene: 14. Looked up from germline, CDR1 is SGHRS and CDR2 is YFSETQ. Here the CDR3 DNA reads TGCGCCAGCACCTTACCTAGCGGGGGGACCCCCGGTGAGCAGTTCTTC. Amino acids: CASTLPSGGTPGEQFF.

The chain combines TRBV5-1 with TRBJ2-5; D is perhaps TRBD1 (6 bases). Trimming cost V 4 bases and J 2 bases, with 12 bases left between them. The CDR3 covers 14 residues. Germline CDR1 reads SGHRS; CDR2 reads YFSETQ. CDR3 coding DNA: TGCGCCAGCAGCCCGGGAAGGGGGCAAGAGACCCAGTACTTC. This gives the protein CASSPGRGQETQYF.

This clone was detected once. The chain combines TRBV29-1 with TRBJ1-1; 8 bases fit TRBD1. Germline CDR1 reads SQVTM; CDR2 reads ANQGSEA. The V and J ends lost 4 bases and 5 bases, in that order; junction bases with no gene match: 12. This CDR3 comprises 15 residues. DNA for the CDR3: TGCAGCGTTGCCCCATCTCGAGGACAGGGTACTGAAGCTTTCTTT. Amino acids: CSVAPSRGQGTEAFF.

In nucleotides, the CDR3 is TGTGCCAGCAGTTACTCGAGATCTGGAAACACCATATATTTT. Amino acids: CASSYSRSGNTIYF. The rearrangement joins TRBV6-5 to TRBJ1-3; no firm D call. Trimming left V 0 bases short and J 1 base short, with 4 bases between. The CDR3 spans 14 residues. Germline CDR1 is MNHEY and CDR2 is SVGAGI.